This T cell receptor beta chain came from a study of sequential checkpoint blockade in melanoma. Treatment meaning: randomized to nivolumab then ipilimumab (arm A) or the reverse (arm B). Trimming at V came to 1 base and at J to 4 bases, leaving 9 bases not matched to a gene. The CDR3 spans 17 residues. Germline V gene data show CDR1 as MGHRA and CDR2 as YSYEKL. Profiling relied on immunoSEQ multiplex PCR, and the TCRdb table lists in-frame clones only, not all of them. The sample gives thousands of clones, roughly 77% of which show up once; around 30% is in the top ten. This clonotype was obtained from a human donor with melanoma. The sequences come from CD8+ T cells sorted from blood (inferred from file names), collected from a patient given nivolumab and ipilimumab in sequence. The chain uses TRBV4-1 and TRBJ2-2, with 7 bases identical to TRBD2. CDR3 nucleotide sequence: TGCGCCAGCAGCCAAGGGGGGAGGGGACTTGCCACCGGGGAGCTGTTTTTT. Amino acid sequence: CASSQGGRGLATGELFF.